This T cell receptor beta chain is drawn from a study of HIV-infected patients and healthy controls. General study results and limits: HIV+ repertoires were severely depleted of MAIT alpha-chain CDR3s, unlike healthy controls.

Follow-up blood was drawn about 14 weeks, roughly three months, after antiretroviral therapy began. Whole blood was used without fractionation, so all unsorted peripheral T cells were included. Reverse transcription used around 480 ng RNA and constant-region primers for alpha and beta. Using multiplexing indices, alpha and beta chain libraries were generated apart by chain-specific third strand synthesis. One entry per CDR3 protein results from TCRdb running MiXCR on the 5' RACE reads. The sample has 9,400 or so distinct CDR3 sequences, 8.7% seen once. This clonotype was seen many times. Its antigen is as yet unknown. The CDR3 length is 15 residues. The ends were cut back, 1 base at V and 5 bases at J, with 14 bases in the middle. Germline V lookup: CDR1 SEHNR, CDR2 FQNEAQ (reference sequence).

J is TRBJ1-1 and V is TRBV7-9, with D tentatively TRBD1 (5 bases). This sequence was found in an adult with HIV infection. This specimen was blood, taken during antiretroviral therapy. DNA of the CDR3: TGTGCCAGCAGCTTAGTTGGAGGGGTTGGGACTGAAGCTTTCTTT. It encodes CASSLVGGVGTEAFF.